Shown below are 23 T cell receptor beta chains from a single sample sequenced in a study of T cell repertoires in cytomegalovirus infection. TCRdb reprocessed the reads with MiXCR, giving one entry per CDR3 protein. The table has roughly 630,000 distinct CDR3 sequences, less than 25% seen once. Sequenced: CD8+ T cells from PBMCs. The receptors stem from a human donor in good health (CMV status not recorded). Some clones in this sample may be carry-over from other donors' samples.

A few counts support this clonotype. The chain has TRBV19 and TRBJ1-1, with 7 bases lining up with TRBD1. Germline lookup yields CDR1 LNHDA and CDR2 SQIVND (reference sequence). The CDR3 is 13 residues long. V shed 6 bases and J 4 bases; nucleotides not matched to a gene: 5. Here the CDR3 DNA reads TGTGCCAGTAGGACAACAGGGGTCACTGAAGCTTTCTTT. It yields the protein CASRTTGVTEAFF.

J is TRBJ2-1 and V is TRBV4-2; 8 bases are shared with TRBD2. The V segment lost 4 bases and the J segment 5 bases; nucleotides outside the gene matches: 4. CDR3 size: 14 residues. Germline loops: CDR1 LGHNA, CDR2 YNFKEQ. The CDR3 loop reads CASSPGGPNNEQFF. CDR3 coding DNA: TGTGCCAGCAGCCCGGGGGGGCCCAACAATGAGCAGTTCTTC.

At least ten counts were recorded for this clonotype. V is TRBV7-4 and J is TRBJ2-1; D call uncertain. Deletions cut 5 bases from V and 7 bases from J, with 6 bases between. Germline V gives CDR1 SGHVT, CDR2 SQSDAQ. The CDR3 is 11 residues long. The CDR3 bases are TGTGCCAGCAGCGATAGTAATGAGCAGTTCTTC. It encodes CASSDSNEQFF.

The sample holds a few counts of this clonotype. The chain couples TRBV6-5 to TRBJ1-2; D gene ambiguous. This CDR3 region has 14 residues. V dropped 8 bases and J dropped 4 bases, with 17 bases sitting between them. Per germline, CDR1 MNHEY and CDR2 SVGAGI. DNA of the CDR3: TGTGCCAGCCTACGTAGCGCAGCGGGCTATGGCTACACCTTC. Its protein product is CASLRSAAGYGYTF.

A remark on this clonotype: Given a much more abundant clone one base away, this may be a read error. The rearrangement uses TRBV7-4 and TRBJ2-1; the D is unclear. CDR3 size: 11 residues. Between the trimmed V and J ends, which lost 8 bases and 9 bases, there was a span of 11 bases. Germline CDR1 SGHVT, CDR2 SQSDAQ. The DNA of the CDR3 is TGTGCCAGCTGCTCGGAAGGTGAGCAGTTCTTC. This encodes CASCSEGEQFF.

This clonotype was counted only a few times. The CDR3 bases are TGTGCCAGCAGTGGGACAGGGACTGGCTACACCTTC. It encodes CASSGTGTGYTF. The gene calls are TRBV9 and TRBJ1-2, with TRBD1 matching 9 bases. The CDR3 is 12 residues long. Unmatched junction bases numbered 3, after V lost 5 bases and J lost 7 bases. CDR1 SGDLS and CDR2 YYNGEE come from the germline V gene.

The V and J genes are TRBV7-9 and TRBJ1-5; 7 bases align to TRBD1. With 1 base clipped from V and 0 bases from J, the junction kept 12 bases outside the gene matches. The CDR3 is 19 residues long. Germline V gene data show CDR1 as SEHNR and CDR2 as FQNEAQ (reference sequence). In DNA, the CDR3 is TGTGCCAGCAGCTTAGGACAGGGAGGAGGGGGTTATAGCAATCAGCCCCAGCATTTT. Translating gives CASSLGQGGGGYSNQPQHF.

Comment on this clonotype: A much larger clone is a single base away; this may be a read error. The genes are TRBV7-2 and TRBJ1-2; a possible D gene is TRBD1 (5 bases). The CDR3 consists of 14 residues. Germline CDR1 and CDR2: SGHTA and FQGNSA. Trimming pared 7 bases from V and 4 bases from J, leaving 16 bases between. The CDR3, as DNA: TGTGCCAGCAACTTCCCAGGGACTACCTATGGCTACACCTTC. Translation: CASNFPGTTYGYTF.

This clonotype occurred a few times. This chain links TRBV6-5 with TRBJ2-2, with 9 positions matching TRBD1. Trimming removed 5 bases from V and 3 bases from J; junction bases left unmatched: 4. The CDR3 runs to 15 residues. CDR1 is MNHEY, CDR2 SVGAGI, per germline. CDR3 sequence: CASSRDRVDTGELFF. The CDR3 DNA reads as TGTGCCAGCAGTCGGGACAGGGTCGACACCGGGGAGCTGTTTTTT.

The chain is built from TRBV4-1 and TRBJ2-2, with D maybe TRBD2 (6 bases). The CDR3 runs to 14 residues. Per germline, CDR1 MGHRA and CDR2 YSYEKL. Trimming took 1 base from V and 7 from J, leaving 10 bases between them. The CDR3 is CASSQGEEIGELFF. The CDR3 DNA follows: TGCGCCAGCAGCCAAGGGGAGGAGATCGGGGAGCTGTTTTTT.

As to this clonotype: A much more abundant neighbour one base away suggests this may be a read error. The chain couples TRBV2 to TRBJ2-3; D is uncertain. V lost 3 bases and J lost 2, with 9 bases in between. Germline V CDR1 and CDR2: SNHLY, FYNNEI. This CDR3 has 14 amino acids. This CDR3 is CASSEEMDTDTQYF. CDR3 coding DNA: TGTGCCAGCAGTGAGGAAATGGACACAGATACGCAGTATTTT.

The CDR3 region is CASSLGQGERNQPQHF. The DNA for the CDR3 is TGTGCCAGCAGCTTAGGACAGGGGGAGCGCAATCAGCCCCAGCATTTT. The chain combines TRBV7-9 with TRBJ1-5; 9 positions match TRBD1. The germline V gene encodes CDR1 SEHNR and CDR2 FQNEAQ (reference sequence). Trimming at V came to 1 base and at J to 2 bases, leaving 3 bases not matched to a gene. The length of the CDR3 is 16 residues.

The J gene is TRBJ2-3, the V gene TRBV2; maybe TRBD2 (6 bases). CDR1 and CDR2 (germline): SNHLY, FYNNEI. V was pared by 4 bases and J by 1 base, with 9 bases between. This CDR3 is built from 14 residues. The CDR3 DNA sequence: TGTGCCAGCAGTGCGGGACTGGGCACAGATACGCAGTATTTT. Translating it yields CASSAGLGTDTQYF.

The chain has TRBV4-1 and TRBJ1-1; no clear D gene. Germline CDR1 is MGHRA and CDR2 is YSYEKL. V was pared by 0 bases and J by 0 bases, with 14 bases between. This CDR3 has 17 amino acids. The CDR3 bases are TGCGCCAGCAGCCAAGAAGCCGCAGGCGTGATGAACACTGAAGCTTTCTTT. This encodes CASSQEAAGVMNTEAFF.

The chain employs TRBV19 and TRBJ2-1, with no clear D. V was cut by 3 bases and J by 5 bases, with 11 bases left in between. This CDR3 has 14 residues. Looked up from germline, CDR1 is LNHDA and CDR2 is SQIVND (reference sequence). The CDR3 loop reads CASSIQDPHNEQFF. DNA of the CDR3: TGTGCCAGTAGTATCCAGGATCCCCACAATGAGCAGTTCTTC.

This clonotype showed up just a few times. This rearrangement joins TRBV9 to TRBJ2-3; D is possibly TRBD2 (6 bases). From germline, CDR1 is SGDLS and CDR2 YYNGEE. V was pared by 4 bases and J by 5 bases, with 14 bases between. The CDR3 has 14 residues. DNA for the CDR3: TGTGCCAGCAGCCCCCGGGACTCTCGAGATACGCAGTATTTT. The encoded protein is CASSPRDSRDTQYF.

This clonotype was observed a few times. This sequence joins TRBV5-5 and TRBJ2-2, with D possibly being TRBD2 (6 bases). CDR3 length: 14 amino acids. Trimming stripped 4 bases from V and 8 bases from J, with 15 bases between. Germline lookup yields CDR1 SGHKS and CDR2 YYEKEE (reference sequence). The CDR3 DNA sequence: TGTGCCAGCAGCCCCTTTACAAGCGGGGGGGAGCTGTTTTTT. As protein: CASSPFTSGGELFF.

The chain employs TRBV29-1 and TRBJ1-1, with D tentatively TRBD1 (6 bases). Deletions cut 6 bases from V and 2 bases from J, with 10 bases between. Germline CDR1 SQVTM, CDR2 ANQGSEA. The CDR3 spans 12 residues. CDR3 nucleotide sequence: TGCAGCGTGCAGGGGCCCAACACTGAAGCTTTCTTT. Amino acid sequence: CSVQGPNTEAFF.

At least ten counts were recorded for this clonotype. The chain recombines TRBV7-8 with TRBJ2-4; no definite D call. The V gene lost 5 bases and the J gene lost 7 bases, with 18 bases spanning the gap. Germline V gene data show CDR1 as SGHVS and CDR2 as FQNEAQ. The CDR3 loop spans 15 amino acids. CDR3 coding DNA: TGTGCCAGCAGCCCCGAAGCCCGGGTTCGCAACATTCAGTACTTC. Its protein is CASSPEARVRNIQYF.

This clonotype was counted between two and nine times. This sequence joins TRBV20-1 and TRBJ1-2; TRBD1 might be the D (5 bases). CDR1 DFQATT and CDR2 SNEGSKA come from the germline V gene (reference sequence). Between the trimmed V and J ends, which lost 3 bases and 4 bases, there was a span of 18 bases. CDR3 size: 15 residues. The CDR3 sequence is CSARGDSTLPYGYTF. As DNA, the CDR3 is TGCAGTGCTAGGGGGGACTCTACCTTACCCTATGGCTACACCTTC.

This rearrangement joins TRBV24-1 to TRBJ2-1; D is possibly TRBD1 (5 bases). Germline V gene sequence: CDR1 KGHDR, CDR2 SFDVKD. Trimming removed 6 bases from V and 6 bases from J, with 8 bases in between. The CDR3 length is 12 residues. CDR3: CATSPGINEQFF. CDR3 nucleotide sequence: TGTGCCACCAGTCCAGGGATCAATGAGCAGTTCTTC.

This clonotype came up a few times. The chain couples TRBV28 to TRBJ2-3; D is perhaps TRBD1 or TRBD2 (6 bases each). The CDR3 sequence is 16 residues long. The V gene lost 3 bases and the J gene lost 5 bases, with 18 bases spanning the gap. Germline values: CDR1 MDHEN, CDR2 SYDVKM. As DNA, the CDR3 is TGTGCCAGCAGTTTTATTCTAGGGGGGCGTGAAGATACGCAGTATTTT. It yields the protein CASSFILGGREDTQYF.

The table lists this clonotype with a few counts. The gene calls are TRBV12-3 or TRBV12-4 and TRBJ1-1, with D unresolved. Trimming took 2 bases from V and 7 from J, leaving 11 bases between them. The CDR3 extends over 13 amino acids. CDR3 in amino acids: CASSLNSAGEAFF. As DNA, the CDR3 is TGTGCCAGCAGTTTAAATTCGGCGGGTGAAGCTTTCTTT.